This TCR beta chain was recorded in a study of cytomegalovirus exposure and HLA in healthy donors. Study-level results: The authors listed about 170 TCR beta chains as cytomegalovirus-associated. Later on, an analysis showed TCR association rates differing by HLA locus, with DRB1 the most and HLA-C the fewest.

Comment on this clone: Its antigen is still unknown.

Researchers ran the PCR with 60 Vbeta and 13 Jbeta primers. Only in-frame clones appear in the TCRdb table, and some are missing; sequencing was by immunoSEQ multiplex PCR. The table shows some 90,000 clones, with under 85% occurring only once. The CDR3 runs to 15 residues. Germline values: CDR1 SGHDT, CDR2 YYEEEE. With 0 bases removed from V and 7 bases from J, the gap between germline ends came to 14 bases. The sequence was obtained from a man aged 25-45 years in good health and CMV-seronegative. The chain employs TRBV5-6 and TRBJ1-5; maybe TRBD1 (6 bases). Sequenced input: PBMCs. The CDR3 is CASSLVGAAAQPQHF. DNA of the CDR3: TGTGCCAGCAGCTTGGTGGGGGCCGCGGCCCAGCCCCAGCATTTT.